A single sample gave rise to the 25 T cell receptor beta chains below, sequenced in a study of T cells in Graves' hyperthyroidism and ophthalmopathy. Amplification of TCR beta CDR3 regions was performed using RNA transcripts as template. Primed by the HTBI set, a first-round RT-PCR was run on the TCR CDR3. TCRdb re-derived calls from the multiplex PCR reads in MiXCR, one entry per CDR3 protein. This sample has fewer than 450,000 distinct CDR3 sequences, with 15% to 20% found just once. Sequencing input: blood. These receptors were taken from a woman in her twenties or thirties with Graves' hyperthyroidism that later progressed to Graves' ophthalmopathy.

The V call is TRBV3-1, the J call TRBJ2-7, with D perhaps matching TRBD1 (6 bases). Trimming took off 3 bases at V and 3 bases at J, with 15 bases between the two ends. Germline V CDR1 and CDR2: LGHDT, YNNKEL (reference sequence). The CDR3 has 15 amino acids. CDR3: CASSHLGHNNYEQYF. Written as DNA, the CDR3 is TGTGCCAGCAGCCACCTGGGACATAACAACTACGAGCAGTACTTC.

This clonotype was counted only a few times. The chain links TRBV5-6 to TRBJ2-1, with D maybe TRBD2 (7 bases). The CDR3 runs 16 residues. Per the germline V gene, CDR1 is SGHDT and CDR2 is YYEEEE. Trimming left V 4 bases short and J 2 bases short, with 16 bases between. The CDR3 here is CASSGGGLFTYNEQFF. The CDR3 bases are TGTGCCAGCAGCGGCGGGGGCCTATTTACCTACAATGAGCAGTTCTTC. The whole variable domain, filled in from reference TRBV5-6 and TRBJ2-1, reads DAGVTQSPTHLIKTRGQQVTLRCSPKSGHDTVSWYQQALGQGPQFIFQYYEEEERQRGNFPDRFSGHQFPNYSSELNVNALLLGDSALYLCASSGGGLFTYNEQFFGPGTRLTVL.

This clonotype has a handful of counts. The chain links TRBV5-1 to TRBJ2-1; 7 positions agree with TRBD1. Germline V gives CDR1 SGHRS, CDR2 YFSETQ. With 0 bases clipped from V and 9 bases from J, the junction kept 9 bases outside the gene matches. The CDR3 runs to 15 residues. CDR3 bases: TGCGCCAGCAGCTTGGTGGGACAGTCCCAAGGTGAGCAGTTCTTC. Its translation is CASSLVGQSQGEQFF.

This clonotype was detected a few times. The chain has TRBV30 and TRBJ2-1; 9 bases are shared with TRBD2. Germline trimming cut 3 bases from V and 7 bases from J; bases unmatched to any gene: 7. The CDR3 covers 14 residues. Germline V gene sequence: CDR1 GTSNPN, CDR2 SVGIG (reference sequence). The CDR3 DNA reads TGTGCCTGGAGGAAGCGGGGGGAAGTAAATGAGCAGTTCTTC. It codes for CAWRKRGEVNEQFF.

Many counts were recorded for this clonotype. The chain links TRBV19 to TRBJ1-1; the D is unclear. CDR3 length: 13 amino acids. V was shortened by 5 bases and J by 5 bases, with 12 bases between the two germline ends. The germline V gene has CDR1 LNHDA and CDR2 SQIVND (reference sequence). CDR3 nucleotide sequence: TGTGCCAGTAGTTCCGAACTGGGGACTGAAGCTTTCTTT. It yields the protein CASSSELGTEAFF.

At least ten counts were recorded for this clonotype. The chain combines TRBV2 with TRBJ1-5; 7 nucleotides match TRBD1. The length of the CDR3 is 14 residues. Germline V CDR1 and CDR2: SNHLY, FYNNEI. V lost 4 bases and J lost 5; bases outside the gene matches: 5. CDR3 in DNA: TGTGCCAGCAGTGCCCACGACAGGGATCAGCCCCAGCATTTT. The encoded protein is CASSAHDRDQPQHF.

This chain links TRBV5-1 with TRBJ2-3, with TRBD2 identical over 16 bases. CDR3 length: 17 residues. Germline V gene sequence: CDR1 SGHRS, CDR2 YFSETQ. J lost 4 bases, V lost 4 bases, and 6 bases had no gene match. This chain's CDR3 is CASSQGTSGGASDTQYF. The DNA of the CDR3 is TGCGCCAGCAGCCAAGGGACTAGCGGGGGGGCCTCAGATACGCAGTATTTT. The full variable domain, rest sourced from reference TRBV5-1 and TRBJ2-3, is KAGVTQTPRYLIKTRGQQVTLSCSPISGHRSVSWYQQTPGQGLQFLFEYFSETQRNKGNFPGRFSGRQFSNSRSEMNVSTLELGDSALYLCASSQGTSGGASDTQYFGPGTRLTVL.

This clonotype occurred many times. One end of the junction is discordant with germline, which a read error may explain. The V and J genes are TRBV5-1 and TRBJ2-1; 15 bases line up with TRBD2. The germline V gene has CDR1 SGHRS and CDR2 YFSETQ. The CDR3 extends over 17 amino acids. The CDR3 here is CASSLGLAGGSYNEQFF. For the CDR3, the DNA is TGTGCCAGCAGTTTAGGACTAGCGGGAGGGTCCTACAATGAGCAGTTCTTC. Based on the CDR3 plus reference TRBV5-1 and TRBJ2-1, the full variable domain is KAGVTQTPRYLIKTRGQQVTLSCSPISGHRSVSWYQQTPGQGLQFLFEYFSETQRNKGNFPGRFSGRQFSNSRSEMNVSTLELGDSALYLCASSLGLAGGSYNEQFFGPGTRLTVL.

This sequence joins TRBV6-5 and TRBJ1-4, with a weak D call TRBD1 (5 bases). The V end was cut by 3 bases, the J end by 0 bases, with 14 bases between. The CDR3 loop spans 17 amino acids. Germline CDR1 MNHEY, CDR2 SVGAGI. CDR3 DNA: TGTGCCAGCAGTTATCAGGGCCAAAGTGCAACTAATGAAAAACTGTTTTTT. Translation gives CASSYQGQSATNEKLFF.

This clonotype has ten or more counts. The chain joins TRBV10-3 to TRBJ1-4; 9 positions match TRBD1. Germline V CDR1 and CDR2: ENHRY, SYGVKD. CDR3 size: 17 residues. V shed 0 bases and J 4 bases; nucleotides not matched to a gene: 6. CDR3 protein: CAISESGTGSGNEKLFF. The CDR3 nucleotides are TGTGCCATCAGTGAGTCAGGGACAGGGTCCGGTAATGAAAAACTGTTTTTT.

CDR3 sequence: CASSLWTGHTGELFF. The CDR3 DNA is TGTGCCAGCAGCCTTTGGACAGGGCACACCGGGGAGCTGTTTTTT. This rearrangement joins TRBV11-2 to TRBJ2-2, with 8 bases aligning to TRBD1. J gave up 3 bases and V 5 bases, and 5 bases lay outside the gene matches. Germline CDR1 and CDR2: SGHAT and FQNNGV. This CDR3 contains 15 residues.

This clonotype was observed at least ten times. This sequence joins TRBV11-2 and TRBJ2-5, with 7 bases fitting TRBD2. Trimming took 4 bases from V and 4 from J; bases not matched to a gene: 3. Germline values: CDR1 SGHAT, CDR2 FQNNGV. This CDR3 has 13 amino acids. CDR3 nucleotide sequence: TGTGCCAGCAGCTGGGGGGGTACAGAGACCCAGTACTTC. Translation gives CASSWGGTETQYF.

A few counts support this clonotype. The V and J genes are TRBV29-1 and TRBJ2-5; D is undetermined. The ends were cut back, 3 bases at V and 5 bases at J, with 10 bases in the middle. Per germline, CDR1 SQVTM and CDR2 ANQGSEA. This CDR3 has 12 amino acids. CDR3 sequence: CSVEGSGETQYF. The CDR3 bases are TGCAGCGTTGAGGGTAGTGGGGAGACCCAGTACTTC.

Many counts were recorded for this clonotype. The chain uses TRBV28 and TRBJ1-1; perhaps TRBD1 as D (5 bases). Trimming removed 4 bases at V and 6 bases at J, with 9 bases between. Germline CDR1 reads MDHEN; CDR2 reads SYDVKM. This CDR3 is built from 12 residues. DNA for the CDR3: TGTGCCAGCAGTTCCCGGGGGTCTGAAGCTTTCTTT. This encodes CASSSRGSEAFF. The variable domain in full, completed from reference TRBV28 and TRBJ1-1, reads DVKVTQSSRYLVKRTGEKVFLECVQDMDHENMFWYRQDPGLGLRLIYFSYDVKMKEKGDIPEGYSVSREKKERFSLILESASTNQTSMYLCASSSRGSEAFFGQGTRLTVV.

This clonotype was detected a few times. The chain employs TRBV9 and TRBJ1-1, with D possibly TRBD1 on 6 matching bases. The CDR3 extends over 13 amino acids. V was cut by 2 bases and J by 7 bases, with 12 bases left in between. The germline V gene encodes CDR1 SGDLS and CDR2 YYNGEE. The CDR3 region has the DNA TGTGCCAGCAGCGTGGGGGGGGCAGGTGAAGCTTTCTTT. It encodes CASSVGGAGEAFF.

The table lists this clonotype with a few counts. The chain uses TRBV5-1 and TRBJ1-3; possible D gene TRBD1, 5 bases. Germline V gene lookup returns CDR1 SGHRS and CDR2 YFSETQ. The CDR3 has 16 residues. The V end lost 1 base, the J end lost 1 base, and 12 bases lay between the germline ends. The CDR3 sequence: CASSLPSGGSGNTIYF. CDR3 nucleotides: TGCGCCAGCAGCTTGCCTTCCGGGGGTTCTGGAAACACCATATATTTT.

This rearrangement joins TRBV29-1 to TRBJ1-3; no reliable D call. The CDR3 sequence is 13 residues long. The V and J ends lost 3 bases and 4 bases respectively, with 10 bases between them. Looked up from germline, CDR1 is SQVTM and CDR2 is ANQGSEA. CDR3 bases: TGCAGCGTTGACGAGCTGAAGGGAAACACCATATATTTT. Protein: CSVDELKGNTIYF.

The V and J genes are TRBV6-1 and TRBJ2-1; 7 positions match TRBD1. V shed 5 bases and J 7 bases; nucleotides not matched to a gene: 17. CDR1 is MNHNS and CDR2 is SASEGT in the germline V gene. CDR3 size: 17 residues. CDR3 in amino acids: CASSKSVAPGGVNEQFF. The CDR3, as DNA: TGTGCCAGCAGTAAGTCCGTTGCGCCAGGGGGTGTAAATGAGCAGTTCTTC.

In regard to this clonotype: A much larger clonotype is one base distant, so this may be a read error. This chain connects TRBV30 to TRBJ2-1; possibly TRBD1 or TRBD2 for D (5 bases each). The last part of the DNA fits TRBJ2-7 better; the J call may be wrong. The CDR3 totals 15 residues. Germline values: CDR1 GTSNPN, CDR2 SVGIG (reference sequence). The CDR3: CAWNWGRGPYNEQYF. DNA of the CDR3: TGTGCCTGGAATTGGGGACGAGGACCGTACAATGAGCAGTACTTC.

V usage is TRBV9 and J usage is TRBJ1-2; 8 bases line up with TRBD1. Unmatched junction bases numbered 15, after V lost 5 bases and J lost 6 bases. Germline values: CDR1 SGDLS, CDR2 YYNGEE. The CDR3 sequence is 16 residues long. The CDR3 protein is CASSHRREAGGDGYTF. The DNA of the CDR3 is TGTGCCAGCAGTCATAGGAGGGAGGCAGGGGGCGATGGCTACACCTTC. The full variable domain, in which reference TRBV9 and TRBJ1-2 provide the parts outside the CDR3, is DSGVTQTPKHLITATGQRVTLRCSPRSGDLSVYWYQQSLDQGLQFLIQYYNGEERAKGNILERFSAQQFPDLHSELNLSSLELGDSALYFCASSHRREAGGDGYTFGSGTRLTVV.

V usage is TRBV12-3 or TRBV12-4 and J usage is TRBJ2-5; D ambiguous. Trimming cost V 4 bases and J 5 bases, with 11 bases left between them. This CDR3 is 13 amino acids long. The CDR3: CASSSPGWETQYF. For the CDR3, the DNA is TGTGCCAGCAGTTCCCCGGGCTGGGAGACCCAGTACTTC.

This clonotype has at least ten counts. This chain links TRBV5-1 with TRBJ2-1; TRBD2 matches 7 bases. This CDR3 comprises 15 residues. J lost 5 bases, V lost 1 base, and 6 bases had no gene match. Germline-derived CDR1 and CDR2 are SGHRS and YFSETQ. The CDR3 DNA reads TGCGCCAGCAGCTTGTACGGGACTATCAACAATGAGCAGTTCTTC. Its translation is CASSLYGTINNEQFF.

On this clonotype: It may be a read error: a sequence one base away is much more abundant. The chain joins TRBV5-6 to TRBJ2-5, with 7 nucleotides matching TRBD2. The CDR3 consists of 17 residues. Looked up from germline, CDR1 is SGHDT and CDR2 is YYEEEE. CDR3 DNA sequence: TGTGCCAGCAGCTTAACACCTAGCGGTTCCGCCGTAGAGACCCAGTGCTTC. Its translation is CASSLTPSGSAVETQCF.

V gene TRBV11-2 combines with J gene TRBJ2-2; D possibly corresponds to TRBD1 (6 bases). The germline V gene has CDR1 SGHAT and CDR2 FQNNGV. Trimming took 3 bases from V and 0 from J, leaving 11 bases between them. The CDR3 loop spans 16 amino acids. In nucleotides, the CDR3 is TGTGCCAGCAGCTTTACAGGGAACCCGAACACCGGGGAGCTGTTTTTT. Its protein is CASSFTGNPNTGELFF.

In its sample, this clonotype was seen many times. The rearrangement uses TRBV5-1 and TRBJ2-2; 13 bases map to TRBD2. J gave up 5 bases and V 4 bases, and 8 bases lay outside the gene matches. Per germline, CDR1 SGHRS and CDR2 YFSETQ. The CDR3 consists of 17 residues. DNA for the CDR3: TGCGCCAGCAGCGGGACTAGCGGGACCGGATGGACCGGGGAGCTGTTTTTT. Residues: CASSGTSGTGWTGELFF.